Listed below are T cell receptor beta chains from one sample, sequenced in a study of T cell responses to AZD1222 COVID-19 vaccine. Repertoires were generated with immunoSEQ multiplex PCR, while TCRdb's copy carries only in-frame clones and drops some. Seen here are some 120,000 clones, 70% to 90% observed once, and the top ten hold about 1.5%. The sample here was peripheral blood, taken on day 0 of AZD1222 vaccination. The receptors come from an adult in good health. Each CDR3 is given with its conserved first and last residue. Fields, in order: clone size, J gene, V gene, D gene, CDR3 DNA, CDR3 protein. The D gene is left open where the match is weak. Clone size is shown for a subset of rows, as once, few, many or a class of expanded clone.

>NA|TRBJ2-7|TRBV5-1|TRBD2
TGCGCCAGCAGCTTGGAGGGGACTAGCGAGTACGAGCAGTACTTC
CASSLEGTSEYEQYF
>few|TRBJ2-7|TRBV18|TRBD1
TGTGCCAGCTCGCAGGGGGCGTTATACGAGCAGTACTTC
CASSQGALYEQYF
>NA|TRBJ2-2|TRBV6-1|TRBD2
TGTGCCAGCAGTGATGGAACTAGCGGGGCGAACACCGGGGAGCTGTTTTTT
CASSDGTSGANTGELFF
>NA|TRBJ2-5|TRBV7-6|TRBD2
TGTGCCAGCAGCTTACTAGCGGGTCTTGAGACCCAGTACTTC
CASSLLAGLETQYF
>many|TRBJ1-2|TRBV6-5|NA
TGTGCCAGCAGTTACTGGACAGACAATAACTATGGCTACACCTTC
CASSYWTDNNYGYTF
>NA|TRBJ1-6|TRBV7-2|NA
TGTGCCAGCAGCTCAACCAGGACTACTACACCCCTCCACTTT
CASSSTRTTTPLHF
>NA|TRBJ1-1|TRBV6-2/TRBV6-3|NA
TGTGCCAGCAGTAGGCAGGGGAAAGCTTTCTTT
CASSRQGKAFF
>NA|TRBJ1-5|TRBV19|NA
TGTGCCAGTAGAGGACAGAACAATCAGCCCCAGCATTTT
CASRGQNNQPQHF
>NA|TRBJ2-7|TRBV7-9|NA
TGTGCCAGCAGCTCGGCGGGACAAGGGTACGAGCAGTACTTC
CASSSAGQGYEQYF
>NA|TRBJ1-3|TRBV7-9|NA
TGTGCCAGCAGCCCAGGGGACCTCTCTGGAAACACCATATATTTT
CASSPGDLSGNTIYF
>once|TRBJ1-2|TRBV21-1|NA
TGTGCCAGCTCCAAAGAGGGTACGGGCGAGGGATTCTATGGCTACACCTTC
CASSKEGTGEGFYGYTF
>NA|TRBJ1-5|TRBV6-5|TRBD1
TGTGCCAGCAGTTACAGGGGGCAAGATCAGCCCCAGCATTTT
CASSYRGQDQPQHF
>NA|TRBJ1-2|TRBV11-2|NA
TGTGCCAGCAGCTTAGTGGACTTTAACTATGGCTACACCTTC
CASSLVDFNYGYTF
>NA|TRBJ2-2|TRBV5-1|TRBD2
TGCGCCAGCAGCTTGGATGGCGGGGGGGTCACCGGGGAGCTGTTTTTT
CASSLDGGGVTGELFF
>NA|TRBJ1-2|TRBV29-1|NA
TGCAGCGGCGGAGGGCCGGGACCGCCGGACTATGGCTACACCTTC
CSGGGPGPPDYGYTF
>NA|TRBJ1-1|TRBV7-2|NA
TGTGCCAGCAGCCCCCGGGGAGGGAGGATGAACACTGAAGCTTTCTTT
CASSPRGGRMNTEAFF
>NA|TRBJ2-3|TRBV18|NA
TGTGCCAGCTCACCACGTCAGGGATCTAGCACAGATACGCAGTATTTT
CASSPRQGSSTDTQYF
>NA|TRBJ2-7|TRBV11-2|NA
TGTGCCAGCAGCTTTACATCCCTCTCCTACGAGCAGTACTTC
CASSFTSLSYEQYF
>NA|TRBJ2-7|TRBV29-1|NA
TGCAGCGTTGAAGAGGGCGGTTCGGGCGAGCAGTACTTC
CSVEEGGSGEQYF
>NA|TRBJ2-3|TRBV15|NA
TGTGCCACCAGCAGATTAGCGGCTAGCACAGATACGCAGTATTTT
CATSRLAASTDTQYF
>NA|TRBJ2-7|TRBV19|NA
TGTGCCAGCTGGACCGGGAAGTACTTC
CASWTGKYF
>NA|TRBJ2-7|TRBV21-1|NA
TGTGCCAGCACCCTAAGAGATCTCGCAGCTCCCTACGAGCAGTACTTC
CASTLRDLAAPYEQYF
>NA|TRBJ1-2|TRBV24-1|NA
TGTGCCACCAGTGAGGCTACAGGGTTGAATCCTCGCTACACCTTC
CATSEATGLNPRYTF
>once|TRBJ2-1|TRBV7-9|TRBD2
TGTGCCAGCAGCGCCCTACTAGCGGGAGGGGCCTACAATGAGCAGTTCTTC
CASSALLAGGAYNEQFF
>NA|TRBJ1-4|TRBV11-2|NA
TGTGCCAGCAGCTTAAAAGCCCTGGACAGACGAAATGAAAAACTGTTTTTT
CASSLKALDRRNEKLFF
>NA|TRBJ1-4|TRBV4-1|NA
TGCGCCAGCAGCCAAGTCCCTGGGGCAACTAATGAAAAACTGTTTTTT
CASSQVPGATNEKLFF
>once|TRBJ1-1|TRBV5-1|NA
TGCGCCAGCAGCCCCTACCCGATTGACGGAATGAACACTGAAGCTTTCTTT
CASSPYPIDGMNTEAFF
>NA|TRBJ1-1|TRBV7-8|NA
TGTGCCAGCAGCCGGATAGGGGCTTTCTTT
CASSRIGAFF
>NA|TRBJ2-7|TRBV6-2/TRBV6-3|TRBD1
TGTGCCAGCAGTTCCTTATACAACAGGGGCGCCGGATACGAGCAGTACTTC
CASSSLYNRGAGYEQYF
>NA|TRBJ1-2|TRBV7-6|NA
TGTGCCAGCAGCTTAGATCTCCAGGGAAACTATGGCTACACCTTC
CASSLDLQGNYGYTF
>NA|TRBJ1-2|TRBV5-1|TRBD1
TGCGCCAGCAGACCGGGACAGGGGTTTGGTGGCTACACCTTC
CASRPGQGFGGYTF
>NA|TRBJ1-2|TRBV12-3/TRBV12-4|NA
TGTGCCAGCACCCCCCGTTATGGCTACACCTTC
CASTPRYGYTF
>NA|TRBJ2-1|TRBV27|TRBD2
TGTGCCAGTAAAGCGGGAGGGCCGTACAATGAGCAGTTCTTC
CASKAGGPYNEQFF
>NA|TRBJ1-2|TRBV4-1|TRBD1
TGCGCCAGCAGCCTCCTTGTCCCGGGACAGGGCGAGGCTTCTGGCTACACCTTC
CASSLLVPGQGEASGYTF
>NA|TRBJ1-3|TRBV7-2|NA
TGTGCCAGCAGCTCGGGACGAGCGAACACCATATATTTT
CASSSGRANTIYF
>NA|TRBJ1-2|TRBV9|NA
TGTGCCAGCAGCGTTACCGGGACACAAGGCTACACCTTC
CASSVTGTQGYTF
>NA|TRBJ1-2|TRBV19|TRBD1
TGTGCCAGTAGTATTTCGTGGGACAGGGGCTATGGCTACACCTTC
CASSISWDRGYGYTF
>NA|TRBJ1-2|TRBV30|TRBD1
TGTGCCTGGGCCATGGGACAGGGATCAGGTGGCTACACCTTC
CAWAMGQGSGGYTF
>NA|TRBJ2-3|TRBV19|NA
TGTGCCTCAAGGATTGGCTCGGGCCCCGCTCACACAGATACGCAGTATTTT
CASRIGSGPAHTDTQYF
>NA|TRBJ1-1|TRBV10-3|NA
TGTGCCATCAGGTCGACCCCGGAGGTTGGCACTGAAGCTTTCTTT
CAIRSTPEVGTEAFF
>NA|TRBJ1-5|TRBV19|NA
TGTGCCAGTAGTATAGGAGGGGCCCTTAATCAGCCCCAGCATTTT
CASSIGGALNQPQHF
>once|TRBJ2-7|TRBV19|NA
TGTGCCAGTAGGTCACTCAACGCCTACGAGCAGTACTTC
CASRSLNAYEQYF
>NA|TRBJ1-2|TRBV21-1|NA
TGTGCCAGCAGCGCAACGGGACGGAACTATGGCTACACCTTC
CASSATGRNYGYTF
>NA|TRBJ1-1|TRBV9|NA
TGTGCCAGCAGCACGGGGGGCAGGGGCGCCACTGAAGCTTTCTTT
CASSTGGRGATEAFF
>NA|TRBJ1-3|TRBV24-1|NA
TGTGCCACTCAGGGCGTCTCTGGAAACACCATATATTTT
CATQGVSGNTIYF
>NA|TRBJ1-1|TRBV7-9|NA
TGTGCCAGCAGTTACCAGGGGAACACTGAAGCTTTCTTT
CASSYQGNTEAFF
>NA|TRBJ2-1|TRBV11-2|TRBD2
TGTGCCAGCCGGGGCGGGAGCTCCTACAATGAGCAGTTCTTC
CASRGGSSYNEQFF
>once|TRBJ1-1|TRBV5-1|NA
TGCGCCAGCAGCTTGATTCGCCGTTCGAACACTGAAGCTTTCTTT
CASSLIRRSNTEAFF
>NA|TRBJ1-4|TRBV2|NA
TGTGCCAGCAGTTGGCAGATGGATGAAAAACTGTTTTTT
CASSWQMDEKLFF
>NA|TRBJ1-5|TRBV24-1|NA
TGTGCCACCAGTGATTCTATCTGGGCAGCCTCTAGCAATCAGCCCCAGCATTTT
CATSDSIWAASSNQPQHF
>NA|TRBJ2-7|TRBV19|TRBD1
TGTGCCAGTACTCCGGGACAGGGGGCCTACGAGCAGTACTTC
CASTPGQGAYEQYF
>NA|TRBJ2-7|TRBV19|TRBD2
TGTGCCAGTAGACGGGAACCGGGGGGCGAGCAGTACTTC
CASRREPGGEQYF
>NA|TRBJ2-3|TRBV13|TRBD2
TGTGCCAGCAGCTTGGTAGCGGGAACAGATACGCAGTATTTT
CASSLVAGTDTQYF
>once|TRBJ2-7|TRBV2|NA
TGTGCCAGCAGTGAAGCTGGGCGGGATTACGAGCAGTACTTC
CASSEAGRDYEQYF